Listed below are T cell receptor beta chains from one sample, sequenced in a study of T-cell reconstitution after alpha-beta-depleted transplantation in children. TCRdb re-derived calls from the PCR reads in MiXCR, one entry per CDR3 protein. The sample holds 130,000 or so distinct CDR3 sequences, about 9.6% seen once. The sample was PBMCs, mostly from graft donor cells, taken 180 days after TCRalphabeta/CD19-depleted stem cell transplant. Source of these receptors: a girl younger than two who had a stem cell transplant for combined immunodeficiency, so the T cells may come from the graft donor. Both conserved end residues are trimmed from each CDR3.

v_gene,j_gene,CDR3aa
TRBV13,TRBJ2-3,ASSAASGSFTDTQY
TRBV20-1,TRBJ2-7,SASGVRSSVEY
TRBV20-1,TRBJ2-1,SASPERGDYNEQF
TRBV29-1,TRBJ1-1,SGTVGENTEAF
TRBV5-5,TRBJ1-6,ASSLALNSPLH
TRBV12-3/TRBV12-4,TRBJ2-3,ASSLGGPSTDTQY
TRBV10-3,TRBJ1-5,AISETRDTYPNQPQH
TRBV5-1,TRBJ1-1,ASIPRGGEAF
TRBV5-6,TRBJ2-1,ASSYRDRSNEQF
TRBV29-1,TRBJ2-5,SVVRVRAGETQY
TRBV20-1,TRBJ2-3,SASSGYSSDTQY
TRBV4-3,TRBJ2-7,ASSRTSGSLDSYEQY
TRBV20-1,TRBJ2-3,SARRGARTDTQY
TRBV5-1,TRBJ2-7,ASSFAGAYEQY
TRBV6-2/TRBV6-3,TRBJ2-5,ASSYHFQETQY
TRBV4-3,TRBJ2-3,ASSQEQGYTQY
TRBV20-1,TRBJ2-5,SALKAGETQY
TRBV20-1,TRBJ1-1,SARRQEMNTEAF
TRBV7-2,TRBJ2-1,ASSLGGRSYNEQF
TRBV20-1,TRBJ2-1,SAMAYNEQF
TRBV5-6,TRBJ2-2,ASSLLRGWTGELF
TRBV12-3/TRBV12-4,TRBJ1-1,ASSFYLRDRGGGTEAF
TRBV4-3,TRBJ2-7,ASSNRDRGPYEQY
TRBV7-9,TRBJ2-7,ASSPTGTPYEQY
TRBV5-1,TRBJ2-5,ASSRLFRGETQY
TRBV15,TRBJ2-7,ATSRDKRGMEYEQY